This TCR beta chain originates from a study of regulatory T cells in long-lasting Graves disease. Whole-study findings and limits: Study was limited to peripheral blood, excluding thyroid tissue. Gene preferences differed: TRBV28, TRBJ1-2, TRBJ2-5 in persistent cases. Persistent patients shared more public clonotypes (about 2,800) than newly diagnosed patients (about 1,000).

In its sample, this clonotype was seen a few times. Its antigen is not identified. The CDR3 has 11 residues. Trimming removed 5 bases at V and 10 bases at J, with 11 bases between. Arm-PCR with iRepertoire HTBI primers amplified the CDR3 regions for these TCR beta libraries. From the multiplex PCR reads, TCRdb called clonotypes with MiXCR, one entry per CDR3 protein. The sample carries approximately 400,000 distinct CDR3 sequences, more than 20% recorded once. Time point described: persistent/refractory GD, antithyroid drugs over 5 years with positive TRAb. PBMC-derived RNA was used for the TCR library. A blood draw put about 10 milliliters of peripheral blood into EDTA tubes.

This receptor was obtained from a female donor with Graves disease. The source was peripheral blood mononuclear cells (PBMCs), collected when the disease was refractory, from a patient treated with antithyroid drugs. V is TRBV12-3 or TRBV12-4 and J is TRBJ1-1; no reliable D call. CDR3 in DNA: TGTGCCAGCAGTCAGACGGGGTCAGCTTTCTTT. Protein sequence: CASSQTGSAFF.